This record looks at one T cell receptor (beta chain) sequence and its context. The data stem from a study of cytomegalovirus exposure and HLA in healthy donors. Primers: 60 Vbeta forward and 13 Jbeta reverse. The data were produced by immunoSEQ multiplex PCR, yet TCRdb's version contains in-frame clones alone and is incomplete. Here the sample spans under 65,000 clones, approximately 77% being singletons. The TCR comes from a woman aged 18-29 years in good health and CMV-seronegative. The material sequenced was PBMCs.

The DNA of the CDR3 is TGTGCCAGCAGGCTAATAGCGGGAGGGCCGGACACCGGGGAGCTGTTTTTT. It encodes CASRLIAGGPDTGELFF. The chain links TRBV2 to TRBJ2-2; 11 nucleotides align to TRBD2. Looked up from germline, CDR1 is SNHLY and CDR2 is FYNNEI. The trim removed 6 bases at V and 3 bases at J, leaving 9 bases unmatched. The CDR3 consists of 17 residues.